This is a list of T cell receptor beta chains from one sample in a study of regulatory T cells in long-lasting Graves disease. TCRdb reprocessed the multiplex PCR reads via MiXCR and lists one record per CDR3 protein. The sample consists of 650,000 to 700,000 distinct CDR3 sequences, around 32% of them appearing once. Sequenced here: peripheral blood mononuclear cells (PBMCs), sampled when the disease was refractory, from a patient treated with antithyroid drugs. All receptors come from a female donor with Graves disease. CDR3s include the opening cysteine and the closing phenylalanine or tryptophan. D genes are given only for firm matches. The size of a clone is reported for some rows only, either as once, few or many, or as a class for expanded clones.

clone_size,v_call,d_call,j_call,cdr3_aa,cdr3_nt
many,TRBV2,TRBD1,TRBJ1-1,CASSEGGQGNTEAFF,TGTGCCAGCAGTGAGGGAGGACAGGGAAACACTGAAGCTTTCTTT
many,TRBV6-5,TRBD1,TRBJ1-5,CASSYSRGQGNQPQHF,TGTGCCAGCAGTTATAGCAGGGGGCAGGGCAATCAGCCCCAGCATTTT
NA,TRBV5-1,TRBD2,TRBJ2-1,CASSLGGTRGYNEQFF,TGCGCCAGCAGCTTGGGCGGGACTAGAGGGTACAATGAGCAGTTCTTC
many,TRBV11-2,NA,TRBJ2-7,CASSLVRRTYEQYF,TGTGCCAGCAGCTTAGTGAGGAGAACCTACGAGCAGTACTTC
NA,TRBV11-2,NA,TRBJ1-4,CASSFITPGGNEKLFF,TGTGCCAGCAGCTTTATAACTCCCGGGGGTAATGAAAAACTGTTTTTT
NA,TRBV29-1,NA,TRBJ1-3,CSVVGPGNTIYF,TGCAGCGTTGTTGGTCCTGGAAACACCATATATTTT
many,TRBV6-5,NA,TRBJ1-6,CASSYDKYNSPLHF,TGTGCCAGCAGTTACGACAAGTATAATTCACCCCTCCACTTT
NA,TRBV5-6,TRBD1,TRBJ1-1,CASSLRDRGLNTEAFF,TGTGCCAGCAGCTTGAGGGACAGGGGTTTGAACACTGAAGCTTTCTTT
many,TRBV2,NA,TRBJ1-2,CASRERTVPNYGYTF,TGTGCCAGCAGGGAGAGGACGGTACCTAACTATGGCTACACCTTC
NA,TRBV12-3/TRBV12-4,NA,TRBJ1-1,CASSPGKVPGSAEAFF,TGTGCCAGCAGTCCGGGAAAAGTCCCCGGAAGCGCTGAAGCTTTCTTT
few,TRBV6-1,NA,TRBJ1-2,CASSEHTGSPKRYGYTF,TGTGCCAGCAGTGAACACACAGGTAGCCCGAAGAGGTATGGCTACACCTTC
few,TRBV12-3/TRBV12-4,NA,TRBJ2-7,CASGSRGRGGSASYEQYF,TGTGCCAGCGGCTCGAGGGGCCGGGGCGGGTCAGCCTCCTACGAGCAGTACTTC
many,TRBV2,TRBD2,TRBJ2-7,CAIRTSGEVIYEQYF,TGTGCCATCAGGACTAGCGGGGAAGTTATCTACGAGCAGTACTTC
many,TRBV11-2,NA,TRBJ2-5,CASSLGLRGEETQYF,TGTGCCAGCAGCTTAGGTCTCAGGGGGGAAGAGACCCAGTACTTC
few,TRBV20-1,NA,TRBJ2-2,CSARISGNTGELFF,TGCAGTGCTAGAATTAGCGGGAACACCGGGGAGCTGTTTTTT
few,TRBV9,NA,TRBJ1-2,CASSVEGSANYGYTF,TGTGCCAGCAGCGTAGAGGGATCAGCTAACTATGGCTACACCTTC
few,TRBV9,NA,TRBJ2-7,CASSVLLIGDRVDEQYF,TGTGCCAGCAGCGTACTACTCATTGGGGACCGCGTCGACGAGCAGTACTTC
NA,TRBV7-9,NA,TRBJ1-4,CASSFLGEKLFF,TGTGCCAGCAGCTTTCTTGGGGAAAAACTGTTTTTT
many,TRBV28,NA,TRBJ1-2,CASRLNYGYTF,TGTGCCAGCAGACTAAACTATGGCTACACCTTC
many,TRBV29-1,NA,TRBJ1-1,CSVETTGIAEAFF,TGCAGCGTGGAAACTACAGGGATCGCTGAAGCTTTCTTT
few,TRBV4-1,NA,TRBJ2-7,CASSQAVNNYEQYF,TGCGCCAGCAGCCAAGCAGTAAACAACTACGAGCAGTACTTC
few,TRBV6-1,NA,TRBJ1-4,CASSEALGVANEKLFF,TGTGCCAGCAGTGAAGCGTTGGGGGTCGCTAATGAAAAACTGTTTTTT
NA,TRBV6-2/TRBV6-3,NA,TRBJ1-6,CASSETDYNSPLHF,TGTGCCAGCAGTGAGACAGACTATAATTCACCCCTCCACTTT
many,TRBV27,NA,TRBJ2-7,CASSPMRARTHEQYF,TGTGCCAGCAGCCCGATGAGGGCACGAACCCACGAGCAGTACTTC
NA,TRBV12-5,TRBD1,TRBJ2-7,CASGKDRENRNEQYF,TGTGCTAGTGGTAAGGACAGGGAAAATAGGAACGAGCAGTACTTC
few,TRBV12-3/TRBV12-4,NA,TRBJ1-1,CASRLEARDTEAFF,TGTGCCAGCAGACTTGAGGCGAGGGACACTGAAGCTTTCTTT
NA,TRBV6-1,NA,TRBJ1-3,CASSPRSSSGNTIYF,TGTGCCAGCAGTCCTAGATCCTCCTCTGGAAACACCATATATTTT
NA,TRBV4-2,NA,TRBJ2-5,CASSQGGEGGETQYF,TGTGCCAGCAGCCAAGGCGGGGAAGGTGGAGAGACCCAGTACTTC
NA,TRBV7-9,TRBD1,TRBJ1-4,CASSSDRAGTNEKLFF,TGTGCCAGCAGCTCCGACAGGGCGGGAACTAATGAAAAACTGTTTTTT
NA,TRBV6-1,TRBD1,TRBJ2-7,CASNQQGDYEQYF,TGTGCCAGCAACCAACAGGGGGACTACGAGCAGTACTTC
NA,TRBV6-1,TRBD2,TRBJ2-4,CASSEFPAGGSNKNIQYF,TGTGCCAGCAGTGAATTTCCAGCGGGAGGGTCGAACAAAAACATTCAGTACTTC
NA,TRBV19,TRBD1,TRBJ1-2,CASGGGALSNYGYTF,TGTGCCAGTGGAGGGGGCGCGTTATCTAACTATGGCTACACCTTC
NA,TRBV7-9,TRBD1,TRBJ1-2,CASSIPRRDSDNYGYTF,TGTGCCAGCAGCATCCCGCGGAGGGACAGTGATAACTATGGCTACACCTTC
NA,TRBV6-1,TRBD2,TRBJ2-2,CASSRTSGDTHTGELFF,TGTGCCAGCTCCCGGACTAGCGGGGACACCCACACCGGGGAGCTGTTTTTT
few,TRBV5-1,NA,TRBJ1-1,CASSLMRAQAFF,TGTGCCAGCAGCTTAATGAGGGCGCAGGCTTTCTTT
once,TRBV3-1,NA,TRBJ2-5,CASSQDLWPQETQYF,TGTGCCAGCAGCCAAGATCTTTGGCCTCAAGAGACCCAGTACTTC
NA,TRBV6-1,NA,TRBJ1-1,CASSETTPLNTEAFF,TGTGCCAGCAGTGAAACTACCCCCCTGAACACTGAAGCTTTCTTT
NA,TRBV20-1,NA,TRBJ2-7,CSARSASSYEQYF,TGCAGTGCTAGATCGGCGAGCTCCTACGAGCAGTACTTC
few,TRBV6-1,NA,TRBJ1-1,CASSPTTGGLNTEAFF,TGTGCCAGCAGTCCGACGACTGGGGGGTTGAACACTGAAGCTTTCTTT
many,TRBV6-1,NA,TRBJ1-2,CAISSSRGGYTF,TGTGCCATCTCCTCTTCCAGGGGTGGCTACACCTTC
many,TRBV6-2/TRBV6-3,NA,TRBJ1-5,CASSEGVGAADIREPQHF,TGTGCCAGCAGTGAGGGTGTCGGGGCGGCAGACATACGAGAGCCCCAGCATTTT
many,TRBV7-9,NA,TRBJ1-1,CASRSGHDGHTEAFF,TGTGCCAGCAGATCAGGGCACGACGGGCACACTGAAGCTTTCTTT
NA,TRBV6-2/TRBV6-3,NA,TRBJ2-2,CASRTTGWAHTGELFF,TGTGCCAGCAGAACAACAGGGTGGGCACACACCGGGGAGCTGTTTTTT
NA,TRBV27,NA,TRBJ1-2,CASSQQSNYGYTF,TGTGCCAGCAGTCAACAGAGTAACTATGGCTACACCTTC
NA,TRBV6-1,NA,TRBJ2-4,CASSRELARTLAKNIQYF,TGTGCCAGCAGTCGAGAGCTCGCGCGTACTTTAGCCAAAAACATTCAGTACTTC
many,TRBV6-1,NA,TRBJ1-5,CASSFDRFNQPQHF,TGTGCCAGCAGCTTTGACAGGTTCAATCAGCCCCAGCATTTT
few,TRBV27,TRBD2,TRBJ2-2,CASSPLGTAGVVDAGELFF,TGTGCCAGCTCCCCCTTGGGGACGGCGGGAGTAGTAGACGCCGGGGAGCTGTTTTTT
NA,TRBV5-1,NA,TRBJ2-6,CASRSGTVPSGANVLTF,TGCGCCAGCAGGTCTGGGACGGTACCTTCTGGGGCCAACGTCCTGACTTTC
few,TRBV10-3,TRBD2,TRBJ2-7,CAISETSGSDEQYF,TGTGCCATCAGTGAGACTAGCGGGAGCGACGAGCAGTACTTC
many,TRBV2,TRBD1,TRBJ1-5,CASSDQGDRSNQPQHF,TGTGCCAGCAGTGATCAGGGGGACAGGAGCAATCAGCCCCAGCATTTT
few,TRBV25-1,NA,TRBJ1-2,CASTPGVGGYTF,TGTGCCAGCACCCCAGGGGTTGGAGGCTACACCTTC
NA,TRBV27,NA,TRBJ2-7,CASSSPLSEQYF,TGTGCCAGCAGTTCGCCCCTATCCGAGCAGTACTTC
few,TRBV20-1,NA,TRBJ1-4,CSARWSGWGEKLFF,TGCAGTGCTAGATGGAGCGGGTGGGGAGAAAAACTGTTTTTT
many,TRBV2,TRBD1,TRBJ1-4,CASGRDRGNEKLFF,TGTGCCAGCGGGAGGGACAGGGGGAATGAAAAACTGTTTTTT
NA,TRBV14,NA,TRBJ1-6,CASSQDRSRLNNSPLHF,TGTGCCAGCAGCCAAGACAGATCACGGCTGAATAATTCACCCCTCCACTTT
NA,TRBV20-1,NA,TRBJ1-4,CSARSHRVEKLFF,TGCAGTGCTAGATCCCACAGGGTTGAAAAACTGTTTTTT
NA,TRBV6-1,NA,TRBJ2-5,CASFIGRSGQETQYF,TGTGCCAGCTTTATAGGTCGGAGCGGCCAAGAGACCCAGTACTTC